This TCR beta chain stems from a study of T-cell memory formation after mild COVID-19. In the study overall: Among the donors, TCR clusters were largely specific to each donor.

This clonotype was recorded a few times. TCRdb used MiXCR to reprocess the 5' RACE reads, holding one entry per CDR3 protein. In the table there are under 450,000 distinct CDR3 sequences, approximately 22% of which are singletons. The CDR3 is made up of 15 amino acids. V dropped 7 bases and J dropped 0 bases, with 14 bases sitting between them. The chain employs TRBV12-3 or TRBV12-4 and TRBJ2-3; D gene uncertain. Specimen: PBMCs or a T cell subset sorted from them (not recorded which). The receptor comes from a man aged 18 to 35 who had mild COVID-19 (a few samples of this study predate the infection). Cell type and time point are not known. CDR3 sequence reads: CASNPNGFSTDTQYF. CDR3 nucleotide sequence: TGTGCCAGCAACCCGAATGGGTTCAGCACAGATACGCAGTATTTT.